This T cell receptor (beta chain) was identified during a study of CXCR3-negative and CXCR3-positive naive CD8 T cells. Each CD8+ T cell subset was flow-sorted in triplicate. Every sort contained around 310,000 cells. Germline CDR1 MNHEY, CDR2 SMNVEV (reference sequence). The CDR3 sequence is 13 residues long. The method, 5' RACE with UMI labels, was used to prepare the TRB cDNA libraries. TCRdb reprocessed the 5' RACE reads, with one entry per CDR3 protein and no DNA. The table lists 45,000 to 70,000 distinct CDR3 sequences. The V gene is TRBV27, the J gene TRBJ2-7; TCRdb gives TRBD2 as the D gene, but with no DNA this cannot be confirmed. The sequence was obtained from a human donor in good health. Some clones in this sample may be carry-over from other donors' samples. The sequencing sample was made of memory CD8+ T cells from blood. The CDR3 reads CASGLMDSYEQYF.